These 16 T cell receptor beta chains originate from one sample sequenced in a study of CXCR3-negative and CXCR3-positive naive CD8 T cells. Study findings and constraints: Higher TRB CDR3 hydrophobicity marked CXCR3-positive naive cells relative to CXCR3-negative naive cells.

The TRB libraries of cDNA were built by UMI-labeled 5' RACE. One entry per CDR3 protein, without DNA, is what TCRdb gives after re-calling the 5' RACE reads. This sample's table reports some 140,000 distinct CDR3 sequences. The antigens of these receptors remain unknown. Sequenced material: naive CXCR3+ CD8+ T cells from blood. Subset indicated: CD45RO-CCR7+CD27+CD95- naive CD8+ T cells expressing CXCR3 (TNR3+). The receptors were gathered from a human donor in good health. Some clones in this sample may be carry-over from other donors' samples.

The J gene is TRBJ1-2, the V gene TRBV19; TCRdb returns TRBD1, unconfirmable since there is no DNA. Germline V gene lookup returns CDR1 LNHDA and CDR2 SQIVND (reference sequence). This CDR3 is 12 amino acids long. The CDR3 is CASLTENYGYTF.

V usage is TRBV20-1 and J usage is TRBJ2-3; TCRdb's D call of TRBD2 is untestable without DNA. The V gene's germline CDR1 is DFQATT and CDR2 SNEGSKA (reference sequence). The CDR3 contains 12 residues. This CDR3 is CSAREVGDTQYF.

The chain links TRBV4-1 to TRBJ2-4. Germline V gene data show CDR1 as MGHRA and CDR2 as YSYEKL. CDR3 length: 16 residues. The CDR3 reads CASSQDLGRQKNIQYF.

The chain uses TRBV29-1 and TRBJ2-7. Germline V CDR1 and CDR2: SQVTM, ANQGSEA. CDR3 length equals 11 residues. The CDR3 sequence is CSGLIAYEQYF.

The chain has TRBV11-2 and TRBJ2-3; TCRdb indicates TRBD1, and absent DNA this call remains unverified. Germline values: CDR1 SGHAT, CDR2 FQNNGV. The CDR3 contains 16 residues. CDR3 in amino acids: CASSLDRDAPPDTQYF.

The rearrangement joins TRBV4-1 to TRBJ2-2; TCRdb lists TRBD2, though no DNA is available to test this call. Looked up from germline, CDR1 is MGHRA and CDR2 is YSYEKL. The CDR3 extends over 16 amino acids. CDR3 sequence: CASSQEIAGGTGELFF.

The chain joins TRBV28 to TRBJ2-7; checking the TCRdb D call of TRBD1 is not possible without DNA. The germline V gene has CDR1 MDHEN and CDR2 SYDVKM. CDR3 length: 12 amino acids. CDR3: CASSWTAYEQYF.

V usage is TRBV28 and J usage is TRBJ2-7; TCRdb picks TRBD2, but there is no DNA to check that call. The CDR3 loop spans 13 amino acids. The germline V gene encodes CDR1 MDHEN and CDR2 SYDVKM. CDR3 amino acids: CASSPGTIYEQYF.

The rearrangement uses TRBV29-1 and TRBJ2-3; with no DNA, the TCRdb D assignment of TRBD2 cannot be verified. The germline gives CDR1 SQVTM, CDR2 ANQGSEA. This CDR3 is built from 16 residues. The CDR3 spells CSVQVLEGLFTDTQYF.

The rearrangement links TRBV5-6 to TRBJ2-7; the D gene TCRdb calls, TRBD1, cannot be checked with no DNA. The CDR3 is 14 amino acids. CDR1 and CDR2 from the germline V gene are SGHDT and YYEEEE. The CDR3 spells CASSLGTGAYVQYF.

The J gene is TRBJ2-2, the V gene TRBV7-6; the TCRdb D gene call, TRBD1, has no DNA to confirm it. The germline V gene encodes CDR1 SGHVS and CDR2 FNYEAQ. The CDR3 length is 17 residues. CDR3 loop: CASSLVASGGNTGELFF.

The chain has TRBV29-1 and TRBJ1-2; TCRdb picks TRBD1, but there is no DNA to check that call. Looked up from germline, CDR1 is SQVTM and CDR2 is ANQGSEA. There are 12 residues in the CDR3. The CDR3 region is CSAVQGFYGYTF.

V gene TRBV29-1 combines with J gene TRBJ2-5; TCRdb's assignment of TRBD1 cannot be checked, as there is no DNA. The CDR3 contains 17 residues. Germline-derived CDR1 and CDR2 are SQVTM and ANQGSEA. The CDR3 sequence is CSVLPREAGGRQETQYF.

V and J are TRBV20-1 and TRBJ2-4; there is no DNA to check the TCRdb D call of TRBD1. The CDR3 loop spans 19 amino acids. Germline CDR1 and CDR2: DFQATT and SNEGSKA (reference sequence). CDR3 protein: CSARPYAGGRTAVKNIQYF.

The chain employs TRBV12-3 or TRBV12-4 and TRBJ2-7; TCRdb returns TRBD2, unconfirmable since there is no DNA. The CDR3 spans 13 residues. The CDR3 protein is CASTVGGVYEQYF.

The V gene is TRBV28, the J gene TRBJ1-5. The CDR3 length is 14 residues. The V gene's germline CDR1 is MDHEN and CDR2 SYDVKM. CDR3 sequence: CASSLPQRNQPQHF.